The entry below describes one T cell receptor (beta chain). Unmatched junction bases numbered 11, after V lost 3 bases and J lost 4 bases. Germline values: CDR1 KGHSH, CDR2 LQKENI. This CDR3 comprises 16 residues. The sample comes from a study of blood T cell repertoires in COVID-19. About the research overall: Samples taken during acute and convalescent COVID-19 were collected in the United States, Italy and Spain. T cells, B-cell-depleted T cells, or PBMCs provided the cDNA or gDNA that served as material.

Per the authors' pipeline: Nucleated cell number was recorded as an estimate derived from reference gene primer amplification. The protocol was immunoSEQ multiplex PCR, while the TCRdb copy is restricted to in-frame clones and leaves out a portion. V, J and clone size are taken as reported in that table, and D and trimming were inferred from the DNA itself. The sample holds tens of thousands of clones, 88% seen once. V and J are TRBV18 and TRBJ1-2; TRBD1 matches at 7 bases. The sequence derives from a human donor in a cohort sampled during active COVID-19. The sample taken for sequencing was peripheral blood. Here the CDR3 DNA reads TGTGCCAGCTCACCTTACGGTGACAGGGTGGGCTATGGCTACACCTTC. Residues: CASSPYGDRVGYGYTF.